This TCR beta chain was identified during a study of T-cell reconstitution after alpha-beta-depleted transplantation in children. V gave up 3 bases and J gave up 4 bases, with 15 bases separating them. This CDR3 is 15 amino acids long. Germline CDR1 KGHSH, CDR2 LQKENI. The library targeted TCRbeta and was prepared with unique molecular identifiers. TCRdb itself ran the PCR reads through MiXCR, one entry per CDR3 protein. The sample holds approximately 400,000 distinct CDR3 sequences, approximately 10% seen once. The chain links TRBV18 to TRBJ1-2, with unresolved D. Sequenced here: PBMCs from the stem cell graft donor, sampled from the stem cell graft. The TCR originated in a human donor who donated a stem cell graft to a child with acute myeloid leukemia. CDR3 in amino acids: CASSPIRQTIYGYTF. The CDR3 coding sequence is TGTGCCAGCTCACCTATCAGGCAGACTATCTATGGCTACACCTTC.